Presented here are 28 T cell receptor beta chains from one specimen sequenced in a study of T cell repertoires in cytomegalovirus infection. TCRdb used MiXCR to reprocess the reads, holding one entry per CDR3 protein. Altogether roughly 200,000 distinct CDR3 sequences are present, about a tenth being singletons, with the ten largest covering approximately 4.2%. Specimen: PBMCs. These receptors came from a human donor in good health (CMV status not recorded). Some clones in this sample may be carry-over from other donors' samples.

The chain employs TRBV20-1 and TRBJ1-5, with TRBD1 as a possible D gene (5 bases). Germline V lookup: CDR1 DFQATT, CDR2 SNEGSKA (reference sequence). Trimming removed 3 bases at V and 6 bases at J, with 21 bases between. CDR3 size: 16 residues. The CDR3 protein is CSASLGVTGGGQPQHF. CDR3 in DNA: TGCAGTGCTAGTCTTGGCGTCACCGGGGGAGGTCAGCCCCAGCATTTT.

This clonotype was counted only a few times. The chain links TRBV29-1 to TRBJ2-7; D may be TRBD2 (6 bases). Germline V gene data show CDR1 as SQVTM and CDR2 as ANQGSEA. This CDR3 contains 13 residues. The V and J ends lost 5 bases and 7 bases respectively, with 18 bases between them. CDR3 DNA sequence: TGCAGCGTTTGGATAGCGGCAGCGGGTGAGCAGTACTTC. This sequence encodes CSVWIAAAGEQYF.

The chain links TRBV5-1 to TRBJ2-7, with 8 bases that match TRBD2. There are 15 residues in the CDR3. V was clipped by 4 bases and J by 0 bases; unmatched bases: 6. Germline CDR1 is SGHRS and CDR2 is YFSETQ. DNA for the CDR3: TGCGCCAGCAGCCCCGGGGGGGGGGGCTCCTACGAGCAGTACTTC. Its protein is CASSPGGGGSYEQYF.

The chain recombines TRBV11-2 with TRBJ2-1; no reliable D call. Germline CDR1 SGHAT, CDR2 FQNNGV. The length of the CDR3 is 17 residues. The germline V and J ends were trimmed by 1 base and 0 bases, with 13 bases remaining between them. CDR3 amino acids: CASSLVSLRSSYNEQFF. The DNA for the CDR3 is TGTGCCAGCAGCTTAGTGAGTCTGAGGAGCTCCTACAATGAGCAGTTCTTC.

This clonotype was seen at least ten times. The V gene is TRBV7-8, the J gene TRBJ1-1; D is uncertain. V lost 5 bases, J lost 1 base, and 14 bases lay in between. Germline CDR1 is SGHVS and CDR2 is FQNEAQ. The CDR3 consists of 15 residues. This CDR3 is CASSRRALGNTEAFF. CDR3 nucleotide sequence: TGTGCCAGCAGCCGACGGGCGTTAGGGAACACTGAAGCTTTCTTT.

This clonotype has only a few counts. The chain employs TRBV20-1 and TRBJ2-1, with 7 bases aligning to TRBD1. The CDR3 contains 16 residues. The V segment lost 0 bases and the J segment 0 bases; nucleotides outside the gene matches: 5. In germline, CDR1 is DFQATT, CDR2 SNEGSKA (reference sequence). As DNA, the CDR3 is TGCAGTGCTAGAGAAACTAGGGGGCTCTCCTACAATGAGCAGTTCTTC. Protein product: CSARETRGLSYNEQFF.

This clonotype was recorded many times. V gene TRBV5-6 combines with J gene TRBJ2-1; a weak D match, TRBD2 (6 bases). CDR3 length equals 14 residues. Germline V gene lookup returns CDR1 SGHDT and CDR2 YYEEEE. Trimming removed 2 bases at V and 4 bases at J, with 10 bases between. In DNA, the CDR3 is TGTGCCAGCAGCTTTAGCGGAACATACAATGAGCAGTTCTTC. This encodes CASSFSGTYNEQFF.

In this sample, this clonotype turned up many times. The rearrangement links TRBV28 to TRBJ1-2; D gene uncertain. Germline lookup yields CDR1 MDHEN and CDR2 SYDVKM. V lost 3 bases, J lost 8 bases, and 16 bases lay in between. This CDR3 has 14 amino acids. The CDR3 is CASSLRTGGGGYTF. CDR3 bases: TGTGCCAGCAGTTTGAGGACTGGCGGAGGGGGCTACACCTTC.

There are many counts of this clonotype. The V gene is TRBV7-2, the J gene TRBJ1-2; TRBD1 matches at 10 bases. The V gene end was trimmed by 5 bases and the J gene end by 8 bases; junction bases not matched to a gene: 14. There are 16 residues in the CDR3. Germline V gene lookup returns CDR1 SGHTA and CDR2 FQGNSA. CDR3 nucleotide sequence: TGTGCCAGCAGCAAAGACGCGGGACAGGGGAAGGAGGGCTACACCTTC. It encodes CASSKDAGQGKEGYTF.

This clonotype was seen many times. The V and J genes are TRBV28 and TRBJ1-5, with D possibly being TRBD1 (5 bases). V lost 8 bases and J lost 6, with 17 bases in between. The CDR3 covers 14 residues. Germline V gives CDR1 MDHEN, CDR2 SYDVKM. The CDR3 region has the DNA TGTGCCAGCCGAAATCCAGGGTTTGTTCAGCCCCAGCATTTT. Its translation is CASRNPGFVQPQHF.

This clonotype was seen ten or more times. The chain couples TRBV7-2 to TRBJ1-5; 8 positions match TRBD1. CDR1 SGHTA and CDR2 FQGNSA come from the germline V gene. Unmatched junction bases numbered 4, after V lost 5 bases and J lost 1 base. This CDR3 comprises 15 residues. CDR3 amino acids: CASSPDRVSNQPQHF. The CDR3, as DNA: TGTGCCAGCAGCCCGGACAGGGTGAGCAATCAGCCCCAGCATTTT. Complete variable domain (other parts from reference TRBV7-2 and TRBJ1-5): GAGVSQSPSNKVTEKGKDVELRCDPISGHTALYWYRQSLGQGLEFLIYFQGNSAPDKSGLPSDRFSAERTGGSVSTLTIQRTQQEDSAVYLCASSPDRVSNQPQHFGDGTRLSIL.

V is TRBV20-1 and J is TRBJ2-3, with D perhaps TRBD1 or TRBD2 (6 bases each). The CDR3 has 15 residues. Germline CDR1 reads DFQATT; CDR2 reads SNEGSKA (reference sequence). V was shortened by 7 bases and J by 0 bases, with 17 bases between the two germline ends. CDR3 nucleotide sequence: TGCAGTGGCTACTGGGGGGCAGGGAGCACAGATACGCAGTATTTT. Protein sequence: CSGYWGAGSTDTQYF.

The rearrangement joins TRBV14 to TRBJ1-2; D uncertain. V was clipped by 1 base and J by 8 bases, with 14 bases between them. The length of the CDR3 is 14 residues. Germline V gene sequence: CDR1 SGHDN, CDR2 FVKESK. The CDR3 DNA sequence: TGTGCCAGCAGCCAAGTTATCCGGGTTGAGGGCTACACCTTC. Its translation: CASSQVIRVEGYTF.

This clonotype came up many times. The rearrangement links TRBV28 to TRBJ1-1; 8 bases are shared with TRBD1. Per germline, CDR1 MDHEN and CDR2 SYDVKM. This CDR3 comprises 15 residues. The J segment lost 1 base and the V segment lost 7 bases, leaving 8 bases of the junction unmatched. CDR3 sequence (DNA): TGTGCCAGCATTCCGAGACAGGGGTGGAACACTGAAGCTTTCTTT. This translates into CASIPRQGWNTEAFF.

This clonotype was observed at least ten times. V gene TRBV5-1 combines with J gene TRBJ2-7; TRBD1 aligns across 7 bases. The germline gives CDR1 SGHRS, CDR2 YFSETQ. V was clipped by 4 bases and J by 5 bases; unmatched bases: 3. The CDR3 spans 12 residues. The CDR3 DNA reads TGCGCCAGCAGCCGAACAGGGGACGAGCAGTACTTC. As protein: CASSRTGDEQYF.

This clonotype was counted ten times or more. The CDR3 region has the DNA TGTGCCACCAGCAGCCACTCAGGGGGCGTAGGGAACATTCAGTACTTC. This gives the protein CATSSHSGGVGNIQYF. The chain couples TRBV15 to TRBJ2-4; TRBD1 matches at 8 bases. The germline V gene encodes CDR1 LNHNV and CDR2 YYDKDF (reference sequence). Trimming removed 3 bases from V and 7 bases from J; junction bases left unmatched: 11. This CDR3 spans 16 amino acids.

This clonotype was observed many times. The chain carries TRBV7-2 and TRBJ1-5; 8 positions agree with TRBD1. This CDR3 comprises 15 residues. Per germline, CDR1 SGHTA and CDR2 FQGNSA. V shed 5 bases, J shed 7 bases, and the junction held 10 bases outside the gene matches. CDR3 protein: CASSERTGSNQPQHF. CDR3 in DNA: TGTGCCAGCAGCGAGAGGACAGGGTCAAACCAGCCCCAGCATTTT.

V gene TRBV7-2 combines with J gene TRBJ2-1; maybe TRBD1 (5 bases). V shed 6 bases and J shed 1 base, with 10 bases lying between them. Germline V CDR1 and CDR2: SGHTA, FQGNSA. The CDR3 is 14 amino acids. The CDR3 nucleotides read TGTGCCAGCAGTGCGGACAAATCCTACAATGAGCAGTTCTTC. Its protein product is CASSADKSYNEQFF.

This clonotype has only a few counts. The gene calls are TRBV6-2 or TRBV6-3 and TRBJ2-3, with D unclear. V was clipped by 6 bases and J by 6 bases, with 13 bases between them. Per the germline V gene, CDR1 is MNHEY and CDR2 is SVGEGT. The CDR3 totals 13 residues. The CDR3 loop reads CASRDTLGDTQYF. The CDR3, as DNA: TGTGCCAGCAGAGACACCCTCGGGGATACGCAGTATTTT.

This clonotype was observed many times. The chain joins TRBV7-9 to TRBJ1-6; D not resolved. V was shortened by 5 bases and J by 7 bases, with 9 bases between the two germline ends. CDR1 is SEHNR, CDR2 FQNEAQ, per germline (reference sequence). This CDR3 has 13 amino acids. CDR3 in DNA: TGTGCCAGCAGCCCCTTAACGAATTCACCCCTCCACTTT. It encodes CASSPLTNSPLHF.

This rearrangement joins TRBV27 to TRBJ1-2; the D gene is possibly TRBD1 (5 bases). From germline, CDR1 is MNHEY and CDR2 SMNVEV (reference sequence). The CDR3 extends over 13 amino acids. V was shortened by 6 bases and J by 4 bases, with 12 bases between the two germline ends. The CDR3 is CASSARGSYGYTF. The DNA for the CDR3 is TGTGCCAGCAGCGCCCGGGGGAGCTATGGCTACACCTTC.

This clonotype was detected only a few times. The chain joins TRBV7-6 to TRBJ1-6; perhaps TRBD1 as D (5 bases). The CDR3 runs to 14 residues. V lost 2 bases and J 14 bases, leaving 16 bases between the germline ends. The germline V gene has CDR1 SGHVS and CDR2 FNYEAQ. CDR3 loop: CASSLSPGGSTLHF. In DNA, the CDR3 is TGTGCCAGCAGCTTAAGCCCGGGGGGATCGACCCTCCACTTT. Full variable domain (outside the CDR3, taken from reference TRBV7-6 and TRBJ1-6): GAGVSQSPRYKVTKRGQDVALRCDPISGHVSLYWYRQALGQGPEFLTYFNYEAQQDKSGLPNDRFSAERPEGSISTLTIQRTEQRDSAMYRCASSLSPGGSTLHFGNGTRLTVT.

This clonotype was observed many times. The gene calls are TRBV20-1 and TRBJ1-1; D is undetermined. The V gene lost 1 base and the J gene lost 0 bases, with 3 bases spanning the gap. The CDR3 loop spans 12 amino acids. In germline, CDR1 is DFQATT, CDR2 SNEGSKA (reference sequence). The CDR3, as DNA: TGCAGTGCTAGAGGGTTGAACACTGAAGCTTTCTTT. Its translation is CSARGLNTEAFF.

The chain uses TRBV11-2 and TRBJ2-5; D ambiguous. Trimming shortened V by 5 bases and J by 5 bases, and 12 bases separated the two germline ends. From germline, CDR1 is SGHAT and CDR2 FQNNGV. The CDR3 totals 13 residues. CDR3 in amino acids: CASSPSAGETQYF. CDR3 nucleotides: TGTGCCAGCAGCCCATCGGCCGGCGAGACCCAGTACTTC.

Many counts were recorded for this clonotype. V is TRBV11-2 and J is TRBJ2-5; D is uncertain. Germline CDR1 SGHAT, CDR2 FQNNGV. The CDR3 has 11 amino acids. Trimming stripped 5 bases from V and 3 bases from J, with 4 bases between. The CDR3, as DNA: TGTGCCAGCAGCATAAAAGAGACCCAGTACTTC. Translating it yields CASSIKETQYF.

In its sample, this clonotype was seen many times. The CDR3 nucleotides are TGTGCCAGCAGGATGGGAGGAGCGGCGACCTACGAGCAGTACTTC. It specifies CASRMGGAATYEQYF. The J gene is TRBJ2-7, the V gene TRBV7-2; D is perhaps TRBD2 (6 bases). V was clipped by 6 bases and J by 2 bases, with 17 bases between them. The CDR3 is made up of 15 amino acids. Germline values: CDR1 SGHTA, CDR2 FQGNSA.

This clonotype was counted many times. V usage is TRBV7-2 and J usage is TRBJ1-1; no clear D. V gave up 5 bases and J gave up 5 bases, with 15 bases separating them. CDR1 and CDR2 (germline): SGHTA, FQGNSA. This CDR3 has 14 amino acids. CDR3 sequence (DNA): TGTGCCAGCAGCCCCGGACTCGGATGGACTGAAGCTTTCTTT. Amino acids: CASSPGLGWTEAFF. Complete variable domain (other parts from reference TRBV7-2 and TRBJ1-1): GAGVSQSPSNKVTEKGKDVELRCDPISGHTALYWYRQSLGQGLEFLIYFQGNSAPDKSGLPSDRFSAERTGGSVSTLTIQRTQQEDSAVYLCASSPGLGWTEAFFGQGTRLTVV.

This clonotype was seen ten or more times. The genes are TRBV7-2 and TRBJ2-7; 7 bases are shared with TRBD1. The CDR3 length is 14 residues. Per the germline V gene, CDR1 is SGHTA and CDR2 is FQGNSA. Germline trimming cut 7 bases from V and 2 bases from J; bases unmatched to any gene: 8. The DNA of the CDR3 is TGTGCCAGCAACCCGACAGGGAATACCTACGAGCAGTACTTC. This translates into CASNPTGNTYEQYF. Complete variable domain (other parts from reference TRBV7-2 and TRBJ2-7): GAGVSQSPSNKVTEKGKDVELRCDPISGHTALYWYRQSLGQGLEFLIYFQGNSAPDKSGLPSDRFSAERTGGSVSTLTIQRTQQEDSAVYLCASNPTGNTYEQYFGPGTRLTVT.